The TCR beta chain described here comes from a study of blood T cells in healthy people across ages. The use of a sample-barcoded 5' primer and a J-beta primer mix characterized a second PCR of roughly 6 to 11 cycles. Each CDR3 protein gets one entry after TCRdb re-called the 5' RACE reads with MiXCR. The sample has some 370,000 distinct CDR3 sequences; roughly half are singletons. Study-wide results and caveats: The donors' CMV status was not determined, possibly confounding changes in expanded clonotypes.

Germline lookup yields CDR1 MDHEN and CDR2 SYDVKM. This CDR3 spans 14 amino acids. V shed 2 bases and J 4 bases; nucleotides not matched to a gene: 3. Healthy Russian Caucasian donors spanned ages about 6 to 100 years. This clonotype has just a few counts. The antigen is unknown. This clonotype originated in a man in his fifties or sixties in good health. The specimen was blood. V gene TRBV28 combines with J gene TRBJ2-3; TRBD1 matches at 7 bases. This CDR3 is CASSLMTGPDTQYF. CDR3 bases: TGTGCCAGCAGTTTAATGACAGGGCCAGATACGCAGTATTTT.